Below, 4 T cell receptor beta chains from the same sample are listed, as sequenced in a study of OX40 agonist ivuxolimab in advanced cancers. TCRdb keeps only in-frame clones here, not all; method: immunoSEQ multiplex PCR. The table lists 30,000 to 40,000 clones, 89% of them singletons. Here the sequenced sample was CD4+ or CD8+ T cells sorted from blood, taken in a trial of the OX40 agonist ivuxolimab. These receptors came from an adult with an advanced solid tumor such as melanoma, head and neck, liver or kidney cancer.

This clone was observed a handful of times. The chain links TRBV4-1 to TRBJ1-2; D remains unclear. Germline V gene data show CDR1 as MGHRA and CDR2 as YSYEKL. Trimming took 0 bases from V and 10 from J, leaving 9 bases between them. This CDR3 contains 12 residues. CDR3 DNA: TGCGCCAGCAGCCAAGACCTTATTGACTACACCTTC. Protein sequence: CASSQDLIDYTF.

The V call is TRBV4-1, the J call TRBJ1-2; unclear D gene. The CDR3 runs 14 residues. With 2 bases removed from V and 7 bases from J, the gap between germline ends came to 14 bases. Germline CDR1 is MGHRA and CDR2 is YSYEKL. CDR3 sequence (DNA): TGCGCCAGCAGCCAACCCCGTGAGGGTTTTGGCTACACCTTC. This encodes CASSQPREGFGYTF.

The genes are TRBV6-5 and TRBJ2-7; D not resolved. CDR1 and CDR2 (germline): MNHEY, SVGAGI. Trimming stripped 4 bases from V and 3 bases from J, with 4 bases between. The CDR3 consists of 11 residues. The CDR3 is CASSFYYEQYF. CDR3 bases: TGTGCCAGCAGTTTTTACTACGAGCAGTACTTC.

The chain employs TRBV7-9 and TRBJ1-1, with 7 bases lining up with TRBD1. The CDR3 has 17 residues. Trimming at V came to 6 bases and at J to 5 bases, leaving 18 bases not matched to a gene. Germline values: CDR1 SEHNR, CDR2 FQNEAQ (reference sequence). The CDR3 protein is CASRAYVSKGAETEAFF. For the CDR3, the DNA is TGTGCCAGCAGAGCTTATGTTAGTAAGGGGGCCGAAACTGAAGCTTTCTTT.